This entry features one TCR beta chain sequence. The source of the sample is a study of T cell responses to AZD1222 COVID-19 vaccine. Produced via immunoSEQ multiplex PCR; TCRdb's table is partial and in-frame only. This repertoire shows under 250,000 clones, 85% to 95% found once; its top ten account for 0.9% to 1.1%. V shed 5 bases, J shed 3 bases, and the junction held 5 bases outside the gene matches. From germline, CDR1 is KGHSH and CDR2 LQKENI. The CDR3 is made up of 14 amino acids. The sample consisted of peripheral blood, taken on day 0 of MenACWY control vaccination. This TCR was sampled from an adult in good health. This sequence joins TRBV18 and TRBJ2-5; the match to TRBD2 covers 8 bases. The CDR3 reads CASSVGLAKETQYF. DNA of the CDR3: TGTGCCAGCTCAGTCGGACTAGCCAAAGAGACCCAGTACTTC.